Listed here are 8 T cell receptor beta chains from one sample, sequenced in a study of T cells in tumors after PD-1 blockade. This table comes from immunoSEQ multiplex PCR, and its TCRdb copy is limited to in-frame clones, with some not included. This table holds fewer than 40,000 clones, roughly two thirds found once. This specimen was PBMCs, taken after anti-PD-1 treatment. The receptor set was obtained from a human donor with basal cell carcinoma.

This clone was counted between two and nine times. This sample also contains other DNA sequences that code for the same CDR3. The V gene is TRBV29-1, the J gene TRBJ2-3, with D possibly called TRBD1 or TRBD2 (7 bases each). CDR3 size: 15 residues. Germline V gene data show CDR1 as SQVTM and CDR2 as ANQGSEA. Trimming removed 7 bases at V and 6 bases at J, with 23 bases between. The CDR3 DNA follows: TGCAGCGGGGGAGGGGTATCGTCAGGGGGTGATACGCAGTATTTT. This translates into CSGGGVSSGGDTQYF.

The chain uses TRBV7-3 and TRBJ1-3; the D gene is possibly TRBD1 (5 bases). V gave up 5 bases and J gave up 4 bases, with 15 bases separating them. The CDR3 loop spans 15 amino acids. Germline-derived CDR1 and CDR2 are SGHTA and FQGTGA. CDR3: CASSHGGDVGNTIYF. As DNA, the CDR3 is TGTGCCAGCAGCCATGGGGGGGACGTAGGAAACACCATATATTTT. The whole variable domain, filled in from reference TRBV7-3 and TRBJ1-3, reads GAGVSQTPSNKVTEKGKYVELRCDPISGHTALYWYRQSLGQGPEFLIYFQGTGAADDSGLPNDRFFAVRPEGSVSTLKIQRTERGDSAVYLCASSHGGDVGNTIYFGEGSWLTVV.

The V gene is TRBV7-9, the J gene TRBJ2-5; 7 bases map to TRBD1. The J call could be wrong; TRBJ2-7 is a better fit for the DNA end. CDR3 length: 15 residues. The germline V gene encodes CDR1 SEHNR and CDR2 FQNEAQ (reference sequence). CDR3 in DNA: TGTGCCAGCAGCCCTCAGACAGGGATGACCTACGAGCAGTACTTC. It translates to CASSPQTGMTYEQYF.

About this clone: The junction does not match germline at one end; this may be a read error. This sample also contains other DNA sequences that code for the same CDR3. The chain carries TRBV7-8 and TRBJ1-3, with D possibly matching TRBD1 (5 bases). This CDR3 is 14 amino acids long. Germline V gives CDR1 SGHVS, CDR2 FQNEAQ. CDR3 sequence (DNA): TGCGCCAGCAGCTTATCGGGGGCTGGAAACACCATATATTTT. As protein: CASSLSGAGNTIYF. The variable domain in full, with the rest retrieved from reference TRBV7-8 and TRBJ1-3, is GAGVSQSPRYKVAKRGQDVALRCDPISGHVSLFWYQQALGQGPEFLTYFQNEAQLDKSGLPSDRFFAERPEGSVSTLKIQRTQQEDSAVYLCASSLSGAGNTIYFGEGSWLTVV.

This chain connects TRBV3-1 (or the pseudogene TRBV3-2) to TRBJ2-3, with D perhaps TRBD1 or TRBD2 (6 bases each). The CDR3 consists of 14 residues. Trimming took 6 bases from V and 1 from J, leaving 11 bases between them. Germline CDR1 reads LGHDT; CDR2 reads YNNKEL (reference sequence). The DNA of the CDR3 is TGTGCCAGCAGGGGGGCTAGCGGCACAGATACGCAGTATTTT. This codes for CASRGASGTDTQYF.

V gene TRBV27 combines with J gene TRBJ2-1; TRBD2 matches 10 bases. From germline, CDR1 is MNHEY and CDR2 SMNVEV (reference sequence). V gave up 3 bases and J gave up 4 bases; unmatched junction bases: 3. The CDR3 is 15 amino acids. The CDR3 loop reads CASSLQRGGYNEQFF. CDR3 nucleotide sequence: TGTGCCAGCAGTTTGCAGCGGGGGGGGTACAATGAGCAGTTCTTC.

J is TRBJ2-7 and V is TRBV6-5; no firm D call. Trimming cost V 7 bases and J 3 bases, with 10 bases left between them. From germline, CDR1 is MNHEY and CDR2 SVGAGI. This CDR3 has 12 residues. CDR3 coding DNA: TGTGCCAGCACCTTGGATGGCTACGAGCAGTACTTC. It codes for CASTLDGYEQYF.

Remarks on this clone: An end of the junction does not agree with germline; a read error may underlie this. CDR3 sequence reads: CACSDGSSYGYTF. CDR3 bases: TGTGCCTGTAGTGACGGGTCTTCTTATGGCTACACCTTC. The rearrangement links TRBV30 to TRBJ1-2; D is undetermined. The CDR3 totals 13 residues. Germline assignment: CDR1 GTSNPN and CDR2 SVGIG (reference sequence).